This paragraph covers one T cell receptor beta chain sequence. Its antigen is unidentified. Both 60 Vbeta primers and 13 Jbeta primers went into the PCR. Profiled with immunoSEQ multiplex PCR; TCRdb holds only in-frame clones, not every one. The data contain around 97,000 clones, less than 10% of them singletons. This specimen comes from a study of cytomegalovirus exposure and HLA in healthy donors. At the level of the study: Of the donors genotyped, some 400 in all, around 76% fell in the Caucasian-associated ancestry cluster.

This CDR3 comprises 14 residues. V was cut by 0 bases and J by 5 bases, with 11 bases left in between. Germline CDR1 reads SGHDT; CDR2 reads YYEEEE. Overall study results and limits: Indistinguishable V segments such as TRBV6-2 and TRBV6-3 were excluded. V- and J-gene trimming of TCR beta was linked (in a later analysis) to a missense DCLRE1C variant. The productive fraction for most TCR beta V segments was about 90% or about 30% in an earlier analysis.

The sequence derives from a man in his forties or fifties in good health and CMV-seropositive. The rearrangement uses TRBV5-6 and TRBJ1-1; D unclear. The sequencing input was PBMCs. The CDR3 reads CASSLGPVQTEAFF. CDR3 in DNA: TGTGCCAGCAGCTTGGGCCCCGTTCAGACTGAAGCTTTCTTT. The full variable domain, its missing parts supplied by reference TRBV5-6 and TRBJ1-1, is DAGVTQSPTHLIKTRGQQVTLRCSPKSGHDTVSWYQQALGQGPQFIFQYYEEEERQRGNFPDRFSGHQFPNYSSELNVNALLLGDSALYLCASSLGPVQTEAFFGQGTRLTVV.